These T cell receptor beta chains were read from a single sample in a study of technical replicates of blood from several donors. This table comes from immunoSEQ multiplex PCR, and its TCRdb copy is limited to in-frame clones, with some not included. This sample has approximately 70,000 clones; roughly nine tenths occur once, and the top ten carry 0.38%. Sequencing was carried out using T cells isolated from PBMCs. The receptors were gathered from a human donor in good health. Both conserved end residues are part of each CDR3. The order of the fields is clone size, D gene, J gene, V gene, CDR3 protein, CDR3 DNA. A D gene is named only where the DNA matches it firmly. Where a row states a size, it is once, few, many or the class of an expanded clone; other rows omit it.

clone_size: -; d_call: TRBD2; j_call: TRBJ2-7; v_call: TRBV19; cdr3_aa: CASSISAGVYEQYF; cdr3_nt: TGTGCCAGTAGTATATCCGCGGGAGTCTACGAGCAGTACTTC
clone_size: -; d_call: TRBD2; j_call: TRBJ2-1; v_call: TRBV28; cdr3_aa: CASTFSGSSYNEQFF; cdr3_nt: TGTGCCAGCACCTTTAGCGGGAGCTCCTACAATGAGCAGTTCTTC
clone_size: -; d_call: TRBD2; j_call: TRBJ2-7; v_call: TRBV5-8; cdr3_aa: CASSYSGLAAYEQYF; cdr3_nt: TGTGCCAGCAGTTACAGCGGACTAGCCGCCTACGAGCAGTACTTC
clone_size: -; d_call: TRBD2; j_call: TRBJ2-3; v_call: TRBV28; cdr3_aa: CASNGLGSGRDDTQYF; cdr3_nt: TGTGCCAGCAATGGTCTTGGCAGCGGGAGAGATGATACGCAGTATTTT
clone_size: -; d_call: -; j_call: TRBJ1-1; v_call: TRBV7-9; cdr3_aa: CASSLGRTEAFF; cdr3_nt: TGTGCCAGCAGCTTAGGGCGGACTGAAGCTTTCTTT
clone_size: few; d_call: -; j_call: TRBJ1-1; v_call: TRBV2; cdr3_aa: CASSRKEGTEAFF; cdr3_nt: TGTGCCAGCAGTCGGAAAGAGGGCACTGAAGCTTTCTTT
clone_size: few; d_call: -; j_call: TRBJ1-1; v_call: TRBV5-1; cdr3_aa: CASRTGGSTEAFF; cdr3_nt: TGCGCCAGCAGGACGGGGGGTAGCACTGAAGCTTTCTTT
clone_size: -; d_call: TRBD2; j_call: TRBJ2-1; v_call: TRBV5-1; cdr3_aa: CASRLTGGNEQFF; cdr3_nt: TGCGCCAGCAGGTTAACGGGGGGGAATGAGCAGTTCTTC
clone_size: -; d_call: -; j_call: TRBJ2-7; v_call: TRBV5-6; cdr3_aa: CASSHRDTLWEQYF; cdr3_nt: TGTGCCAGCAGCCATAGGGACACTCTCTGGGAGCAGTACTTC
clone_size: -; d_call: TRBD1; j_call: TRBJ1-2; v_call: TRBV15; cdr3_aa: CATSRDQGGQGYTF; cdr3_nt: TGTGCCACCAGCAGAGATCAAGGGGGCCAAGGCTACACCTTC
clone_size: -; d_call: -; j_call: TRBJ1-2; v_call: TRBV5-4; cdr3_aa: CASSPVPGNYGYTF; cdr3_nt: TGTGCCAGCAGCCCGGTCCCGGGGAACTATGGCTACACCTTC
clone_size: -; d_call: TRBD2; j_call: TRBJ2-1; v_call: TRBV9; cdr3_aa: CASSVVGTSVNEQFF; cdr3_nt: TGTGCCAGCAGCGTAGTCGGGACTAGTGTTAATGAGCAGTTCTTC
clone_size: -; d_call: TRBD2; j_call: TRBJ2-1; v_call: TRBV28; cdr3_aa: CASRSPGTSGGSSYNEQFF; cdr3_nt: TGTGCCAGCAGATCACCCGGGACTAGCGGGGGTAGCTCCTACAATGAGCAGTTCTTC
clone_size: -; d_call: TRBD2; j_call: TRBJ2-7; v_call: TRBV6-1; cdr3_aa: CASSGLAGGLYEQYF; cdr3_nt: TGTGCCAGCAGTGGACTAGCGGGAGGGCTCTACGAGCAGTACTTC